A selection of T cell receptor beta chains follows, all from one sample in a study of metastatic and nonmetastatic thyroid tumors. Using MiXCR, TCRdb re-called clones from the PCR reads. The table includes 60,000 to 75,000 clones, approximately 4.1% detected once. Sample: blood. These receptor sequences come from a female donor with papillary thyroid cancer or a benign thyroid nodule (not recorded which). Some clones in this sample may be carry-over from other donors' samples. The CDR3 runs from the conserved cysteine through the conserved F or W. The D gene is left open where the match is weak. Some rows have no size entry. The others give once, few or many, or a class for an expanded clone.

>NA|TRBV12-3/TRBV12-4|many|TRBJ1-2
CASKDRGYGYTF
TGTGCCAGCAAGGACAGAGGCTATGGCTACACCTTC
>TRBD1|TRBV5-1|many|TRBJ2-5
CASSSAYRGSLETQYF
TGCGCCAGCAGTTCGGCTTACAGGGGCTCATTGGAGACCCAGTACTTC
>NA|TRBV20-1|NA|TRBJ1-2
CSATPGGNYGYTF
TGCAGTGCTACCCCAGGCGGGAACTATGGCTACACCTTC
>TRBD1|TRBV28|many|TRBJ1-2
CASSPPGQGPSNYGYTF
TGTGCCAGCAGTCCACCGGGACAGGGGCCCTCTAACTATGGCTACACCTTC
>TRBD2|TRBV20-1|few|TRBJ2-7
CSAPRTSGSYEQYF
TGCAGTGCTCCTAGGACTAGCGGGAGTTACGAGCAGTACTTC
>TRBD2|TRBV6-2/TRBV6-3|NA|TRBJ2-7
CASSHYPGLAGVYYEQYF
TGTGCCAGCAGTCACTACCCGGGACTAGCGGGAGTATACTACGAGCAGTACTTC
>NA|TRBV5-1|many|TRBJ2-1
CASSLEQAARSNEQFF
TGCGCCAGCAGCTTGGAACAGGCCGCCCGTAGCAATGAGCAGTTCTTC
>TRBD2|TRBV11-2|NA|TRBJ2-7
CASSLDRGGRYEQYF
TGTGCCAGCAGCTTAGATCGGGGGGGGCGCTACGAGCAGTACTTC
>NA|TRBV18|many|TRBJ1-2
CASSRDRTDDGYTF
TGTGCCAGCTCACGCGACAGGACCGACGATGGCTACACCTTC
>NA|TRBV14|many|TRBJ1-2
CASSLESVWGYTF
TGTGCCAGCAGTCTTGAGTCAGTATGGGGCTACACCTTC
>NA|TRBV28|many|TRBJ1-4
CASSFGQGVGDHEKLFF
TGTGCCAGCAGTTTCGGCCAGGGTGTTGGAGACCATGAAAAACTGTTTTTT
>TRBD1|TRBV11-2|NA|TRBJ2-3
CASQDRVITDTQYF
TGTGCCAGCCAGGACAGGGTGATCACAGATACGCAGTATTTT
>NA|TRBV28|few|TRBJ2-7
CASSETLGLPYEQYF
TGTGCCAGCAGTGAAACCTTAGGGTTACCCTACGAGCAGTACTTC
>TRBD2|TRBV28|many|TRBJ2-7
CASSHKRELAEQYF
TGTGCCAGCAGTCACAAGCGGGAGCTTGCCGAGCAGTACTTC
>NA|TRBV6-2/TRBV6-3|NA|TRBJ1-1
CASSSTGLAEAFF
TGTGCCAGCAGTTCTACAGGGTTGGCTGAAGCTTTCTTT
>NA|TRBV4-1|NA|TRBJ1-2
CASSQDQRGLGYTF
TGCGCCAGCAGCCAAGATCAACGGGGACTCGGCTACACCTTC
>NA|TRBV20-1|few|TRBJ2-1
CSARGTGGSYGEQFF
TGCAGCGCTAGGGGGACGGGCGGGAGCTACGGTGAGCAGTTCTTC
>NA|TRBV10-3|NA|TRBJ1-1
CAIRDTGKANTEAFF
TGTGCCATCAGAGACACCGGGAAGGCGAACACTGAGGCTTTCTTT
>NA|TRBV20-1|many|TRBJ1-1
CSAADGNTEAFF
TGCAGTGCTGCGGACGGGAACACTGAAGCTTTCTTT
>NA|TRBV6-4|NA|TRBJ2-1
CASSYSFDLSLYNEQFF
TGTGCCAGCAGTTACTCGTTCGACCTGTCACTCTACAATGAGCAGTTCTTC
>TRBD1|TRBV6-1|few|TRBJ2-2
CASMVTGQKDGELFF
TGTGCCAGCATGGTGACAGGGCAAAAAGACGGAGAGCTGTTTTTT
>NA|TRBV6-1|many|TRBJ1-1
CASTRGGRAEAFF
TGTGCCAGCACCCGGGGGGGTCGGGCTGAAGCTTTCTTT
>NA|TRBV6-1|NA|TRBJ1-6
CASRPLGSSYNSPLHF
TGTGCCAGCAGACCTCTCGGGAGCTCCTATAATTCACCCCTCCACTTT